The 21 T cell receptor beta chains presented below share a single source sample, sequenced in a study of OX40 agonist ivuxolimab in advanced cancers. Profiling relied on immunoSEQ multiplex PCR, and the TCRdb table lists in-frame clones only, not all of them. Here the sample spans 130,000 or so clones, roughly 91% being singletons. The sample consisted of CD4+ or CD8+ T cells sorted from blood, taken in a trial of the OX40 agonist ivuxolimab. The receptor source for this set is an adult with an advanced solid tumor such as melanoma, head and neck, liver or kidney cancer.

CDR3 in amino acids: CASSVDRATNEKLFF. CDR3 sequence (DNA): TGTGCCAGCTCGGTCGACCGCGCAACTAATGAAAAACTGTTTTTT. The chain combines TRBV18 with TRBJ1-4; the D is unclear. CDR1 and CDR2 from the germline V gene are KGHSH and LQKENI. The CDR3 totals 15 residues. V lost 6 bases and J 0 bases, leaving 11 bases between the germline ends.

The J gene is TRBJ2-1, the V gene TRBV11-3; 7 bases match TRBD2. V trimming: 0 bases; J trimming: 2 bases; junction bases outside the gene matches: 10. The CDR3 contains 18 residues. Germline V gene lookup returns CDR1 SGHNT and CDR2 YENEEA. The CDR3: CASSLDQGGSGTYNEQFF. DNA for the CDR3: TGTGCCAGCAGCTTAGATCAGGGCGGGAGTGGAACCTACAATGAGCAGTTCTTC.

In DNA, the CDR3 is TGTGCCAGTAGTATCCTTCCCGGGACAGGGGCTACATACAATGAGCAGTTCTTC. Translating gives CASSILPGTGATYNEQFF. This chain joins TRBV19 and TRBJ2-1; 10 nucleotides match TRBD1. Germline values: CDR1 LNHDA, CDR2 SQIVND (reference sequence). The CDR3 loop spans 18 amino acids. Unmatched junction bases numbered 12, after V lost 3 bases and J lost 4 bases.

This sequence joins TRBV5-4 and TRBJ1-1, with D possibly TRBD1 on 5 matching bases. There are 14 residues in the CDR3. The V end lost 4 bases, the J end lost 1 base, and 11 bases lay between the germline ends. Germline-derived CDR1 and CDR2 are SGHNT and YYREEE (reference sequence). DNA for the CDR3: TGTGCCAGCAGCCACGGGACGGAGAACACTGAAGCTTTCTTT. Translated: CASSHGTENTEAFF.

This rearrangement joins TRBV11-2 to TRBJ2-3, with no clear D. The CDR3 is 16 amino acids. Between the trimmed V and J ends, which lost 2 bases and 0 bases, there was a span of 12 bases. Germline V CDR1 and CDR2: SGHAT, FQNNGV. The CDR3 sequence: CASSLIGSTSTDTQYF. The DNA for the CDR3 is TGTGCCAGCAGCTTAATCGGCAGCACTAGCACAGATACGCAGTATTTT.

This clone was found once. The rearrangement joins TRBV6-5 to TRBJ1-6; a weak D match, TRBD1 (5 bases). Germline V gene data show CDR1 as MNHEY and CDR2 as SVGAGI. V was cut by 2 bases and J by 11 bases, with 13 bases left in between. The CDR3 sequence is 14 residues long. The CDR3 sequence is CASSYLRRDAPLHF. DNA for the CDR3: TGTGCCAGCAGTTACCTACGCCGGGACGCACCCCTCCACTTT.

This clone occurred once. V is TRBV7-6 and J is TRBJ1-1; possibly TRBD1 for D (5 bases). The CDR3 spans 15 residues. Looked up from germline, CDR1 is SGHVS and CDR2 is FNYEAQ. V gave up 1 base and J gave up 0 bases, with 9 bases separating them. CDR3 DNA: TGTGCCAGCAGCTTAGTAAACAGGATGAACACTGAAGCTTTCTTT. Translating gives CASSLVNRMNTEAFF.

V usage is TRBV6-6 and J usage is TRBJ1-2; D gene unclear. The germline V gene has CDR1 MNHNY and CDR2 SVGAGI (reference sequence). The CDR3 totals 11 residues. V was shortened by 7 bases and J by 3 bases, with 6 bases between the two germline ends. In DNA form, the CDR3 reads TGTGCCAGCACGTTAGACTATGGCTACACCTTC. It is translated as CASTLDYGYTF.

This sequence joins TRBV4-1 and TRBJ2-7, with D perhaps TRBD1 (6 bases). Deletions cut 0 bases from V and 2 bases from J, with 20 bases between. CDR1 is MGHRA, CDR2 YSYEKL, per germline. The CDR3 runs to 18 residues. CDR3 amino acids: CASSQDWGPGHLPYEQYF. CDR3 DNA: TGCGCCAGCAGCCAAGATTGGGGCCCGGGACACCTACCCTACGAGCAGTACTTC.

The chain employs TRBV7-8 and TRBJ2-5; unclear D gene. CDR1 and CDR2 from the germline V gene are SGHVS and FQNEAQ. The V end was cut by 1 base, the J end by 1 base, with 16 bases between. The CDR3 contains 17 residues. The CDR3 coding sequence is TGTGCCAGCAGCTTAGTACGCGGCACGCCGGTCCAAGAGACCCAGTACTTC. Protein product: CASSLVRGTPVQETQYF.

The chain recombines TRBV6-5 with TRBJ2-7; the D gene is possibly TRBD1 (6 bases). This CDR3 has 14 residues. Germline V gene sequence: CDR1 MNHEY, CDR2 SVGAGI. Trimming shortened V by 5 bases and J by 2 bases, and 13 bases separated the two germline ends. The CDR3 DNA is TGTGCCAGCAGTCGTGCAGGGGTCGCCTACGAGCAGTACTTC. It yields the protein CASSRAGVAYEQYF.

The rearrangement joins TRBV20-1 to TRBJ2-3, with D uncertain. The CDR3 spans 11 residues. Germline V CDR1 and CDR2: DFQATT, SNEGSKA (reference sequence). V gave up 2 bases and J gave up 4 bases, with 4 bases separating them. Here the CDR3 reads CSARKSDTQYF. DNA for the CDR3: TGCAGTGCTAGAAAATCAGATACGCAGTATTTT.

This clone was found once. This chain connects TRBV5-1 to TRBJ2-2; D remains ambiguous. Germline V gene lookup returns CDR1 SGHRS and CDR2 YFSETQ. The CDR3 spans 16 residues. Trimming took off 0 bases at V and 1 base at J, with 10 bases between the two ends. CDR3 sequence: CASSLATTVNTGELFF. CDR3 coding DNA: TGCGCCAGCAGCTTGGCCACGACCGTGAACACCGGGGAGCTGTTTTTT.

DNA for the CDR3: TGTGCCAGTAGCAACCCCAGACAGGGGAGCTCCTACGAGCAGTACTTC. Protein: CASSNPRQGSSYEQYF. This chain joins TRBV19 and TRBJ2-7; 8 bases fit TRBD1. This CDR3 is 16 amino acids long. In germline, CDR1 is LNHDA, CDR2 SQIVND (reference sequence). J was trimmed by 0 bases and V by 6 bases; bases with no gene match: 10. Based on the CDR3 plus reference TRBV19 and TRBJ2-7, the full variable domain is DGGITQSPKYLFRKEGQNVTLSCEQNLNHDAMYWYRQDPGQGLRLIYYSQIVNDFQKGDIAEGYSVSREKKESFPLTVTSAQKNPTAFYLCASSNPRQGSSYEQYFGPGTRLTVT.

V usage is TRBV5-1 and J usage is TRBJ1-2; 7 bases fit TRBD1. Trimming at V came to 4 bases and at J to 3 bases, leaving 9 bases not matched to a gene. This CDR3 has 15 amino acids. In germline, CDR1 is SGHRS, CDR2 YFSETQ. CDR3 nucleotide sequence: TGCGCCAGCAGCCCGGGCGGGCAGGGGGACTATGGCTACACCTTC. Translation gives CASSPGGQGDYGYTF.

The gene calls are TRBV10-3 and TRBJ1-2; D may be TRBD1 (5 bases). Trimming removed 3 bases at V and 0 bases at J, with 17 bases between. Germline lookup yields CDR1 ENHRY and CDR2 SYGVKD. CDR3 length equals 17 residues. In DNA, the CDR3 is TGTGCCATCAGTGATTCTCAGGGCGTGGGCCCTAACTATGGCTACACCTTC. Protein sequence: CAISDSQGVGPNYGYTF.

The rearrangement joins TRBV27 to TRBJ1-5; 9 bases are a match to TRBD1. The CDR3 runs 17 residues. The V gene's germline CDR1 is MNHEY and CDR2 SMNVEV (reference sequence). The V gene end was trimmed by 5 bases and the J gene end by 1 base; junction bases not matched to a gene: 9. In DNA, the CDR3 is TGTGCCAGCAGTCCTAGGGGACAGGGTAGCAGCAATCAGCCCCAGCATTTT. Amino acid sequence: CASSPRGQGSSNQPQHF.

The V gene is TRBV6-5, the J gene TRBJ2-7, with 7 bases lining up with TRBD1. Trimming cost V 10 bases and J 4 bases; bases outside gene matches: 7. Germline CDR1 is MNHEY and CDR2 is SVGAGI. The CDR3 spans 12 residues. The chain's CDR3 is CATRQGPYEQYF. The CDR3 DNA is TGTGCCACCCGACAGGGACCATACGAGCAGTACTTC.

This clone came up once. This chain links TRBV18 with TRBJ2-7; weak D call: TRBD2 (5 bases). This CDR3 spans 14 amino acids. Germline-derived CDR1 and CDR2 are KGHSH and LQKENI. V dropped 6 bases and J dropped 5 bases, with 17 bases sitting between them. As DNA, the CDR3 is TGTGCCAGCTCTCCCCAAGGATCCGGGAACGAGCAGTACTTC. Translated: CASSPQGSGNEQYF.

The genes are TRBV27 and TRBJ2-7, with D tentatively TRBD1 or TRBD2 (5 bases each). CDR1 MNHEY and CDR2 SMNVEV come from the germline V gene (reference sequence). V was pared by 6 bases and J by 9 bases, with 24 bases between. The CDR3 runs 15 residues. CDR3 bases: TGTGCCAGCAGGTCGGGGCCCGGTGACCTACGAGGGCAGTACTTC. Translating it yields CASRSGPGDLRGQYF.

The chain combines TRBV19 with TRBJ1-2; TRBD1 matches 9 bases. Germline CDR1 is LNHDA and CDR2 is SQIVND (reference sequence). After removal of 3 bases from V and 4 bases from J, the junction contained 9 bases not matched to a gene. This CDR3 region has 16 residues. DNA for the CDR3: TGTGCCAGTAGTATTACGGCGGGACAGGGATTCTATGGCTACACCTTC. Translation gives CASSITAGQGFYGYTF.